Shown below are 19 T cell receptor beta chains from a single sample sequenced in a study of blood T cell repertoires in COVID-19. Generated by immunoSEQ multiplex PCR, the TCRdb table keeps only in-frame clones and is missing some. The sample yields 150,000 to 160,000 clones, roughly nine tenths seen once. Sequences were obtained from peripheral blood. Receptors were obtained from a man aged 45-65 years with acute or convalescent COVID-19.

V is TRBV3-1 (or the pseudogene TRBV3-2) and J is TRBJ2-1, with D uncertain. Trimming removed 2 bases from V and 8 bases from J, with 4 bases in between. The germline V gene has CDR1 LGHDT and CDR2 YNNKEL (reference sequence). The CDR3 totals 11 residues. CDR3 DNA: TGTGCCAGCAGCCAAAGCCATGAGCAGTTCTTC. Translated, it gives CASSQSHEQFF.

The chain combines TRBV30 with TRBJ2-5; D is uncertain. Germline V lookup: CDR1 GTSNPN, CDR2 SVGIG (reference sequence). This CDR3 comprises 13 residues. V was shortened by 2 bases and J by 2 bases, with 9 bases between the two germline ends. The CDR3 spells CAWSTGGQETQYF. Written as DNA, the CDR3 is TGTGCCTGGAGTACTGGCGGTCAAGAGACCCAGTACTTC.

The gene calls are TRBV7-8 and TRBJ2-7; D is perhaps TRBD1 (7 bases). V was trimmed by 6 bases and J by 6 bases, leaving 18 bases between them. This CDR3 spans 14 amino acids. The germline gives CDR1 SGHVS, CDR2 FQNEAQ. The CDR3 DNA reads TGTGCCAGCAGTCGAGGGGGCCGGGGGTCCGAGCAGTACTTC. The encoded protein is CASSRGGRGSEQYF.

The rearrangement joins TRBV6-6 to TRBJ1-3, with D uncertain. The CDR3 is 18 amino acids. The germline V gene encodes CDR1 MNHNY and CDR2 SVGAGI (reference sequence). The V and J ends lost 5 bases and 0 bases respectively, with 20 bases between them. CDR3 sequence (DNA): TGTGCCAGCAGTCTGGGGAGACCCCGGAGGTACTCTGGAAACACCATATATTTT. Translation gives CASSLGRPRRYSGNTIYF.

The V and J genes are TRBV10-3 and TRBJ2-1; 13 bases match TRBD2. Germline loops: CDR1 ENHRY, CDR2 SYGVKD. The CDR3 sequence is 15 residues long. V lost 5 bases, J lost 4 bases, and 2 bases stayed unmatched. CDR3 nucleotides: TGTGCCATCAGTAGACTAGCGGGGGGTTACAATGAGCAGTTCTTC. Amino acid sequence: CAISRLAGGYNEQFF.

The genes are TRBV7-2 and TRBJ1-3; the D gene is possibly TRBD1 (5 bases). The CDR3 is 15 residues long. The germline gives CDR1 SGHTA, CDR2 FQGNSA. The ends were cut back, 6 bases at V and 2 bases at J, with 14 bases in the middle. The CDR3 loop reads CASRLAGTTGNTIYF. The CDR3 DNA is TGTGCCAGCAGGCTTGCAGGGACTACTGGAAACACCATATATTTT.

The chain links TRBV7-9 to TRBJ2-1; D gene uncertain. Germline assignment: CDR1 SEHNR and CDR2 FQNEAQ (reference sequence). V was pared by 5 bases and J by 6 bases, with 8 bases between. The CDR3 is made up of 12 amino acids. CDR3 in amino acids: CASSAAPNEQFF. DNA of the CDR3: TGTGCCAGCAGCGCGGCTCCCAATGAGCAGTTCTTC.

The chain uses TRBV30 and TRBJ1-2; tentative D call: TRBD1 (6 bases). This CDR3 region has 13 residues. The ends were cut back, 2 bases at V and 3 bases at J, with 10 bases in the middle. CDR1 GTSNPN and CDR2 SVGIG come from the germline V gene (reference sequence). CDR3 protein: CAWSLGHHYGYTF. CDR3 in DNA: TGTGCCTGGAGTTTGGGACACCACTATGGCTACACCTTC. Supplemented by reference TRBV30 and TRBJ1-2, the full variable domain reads SQTIHQWPATLVQPVGSPLSLECTVEGTSNPNLYWYRQAAGRGLQLLFYSVGIGQISSEVPQNLSASRPQDRQFILSSKKLLLSDSGFYLCAWSLGHHYGYTFGSGTRLTVV.

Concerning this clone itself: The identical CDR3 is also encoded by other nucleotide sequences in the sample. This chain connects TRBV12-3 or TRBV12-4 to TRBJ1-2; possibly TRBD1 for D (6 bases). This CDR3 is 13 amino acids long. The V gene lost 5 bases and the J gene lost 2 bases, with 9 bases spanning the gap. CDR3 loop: CASSLTGNYGYTF. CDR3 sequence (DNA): TGTGCCAGCAGTCTTACAGGGAACTATGGCTACACCTTC.

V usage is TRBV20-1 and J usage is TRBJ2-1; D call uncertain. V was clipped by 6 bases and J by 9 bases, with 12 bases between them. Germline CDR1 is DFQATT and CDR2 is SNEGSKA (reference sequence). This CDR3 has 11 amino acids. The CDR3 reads CSAPRGFEQFF. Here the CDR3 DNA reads TGCAGTGCCCCGCGCGGCTTTGAGCAGTTCTTC.

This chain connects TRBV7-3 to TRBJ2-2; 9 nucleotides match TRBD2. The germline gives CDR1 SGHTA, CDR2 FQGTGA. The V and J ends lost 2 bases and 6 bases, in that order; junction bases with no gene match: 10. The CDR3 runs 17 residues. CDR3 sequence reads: CASSLRVAGDPSGELFF. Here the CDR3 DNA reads TGTGCCAGCAGCTTACGAGTAGCGGGAGACCCCTCCGGGGAGCTGTTTTTT. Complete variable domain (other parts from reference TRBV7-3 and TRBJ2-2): GAGVSQTPSNKVTEKGKYVELRCDPISGHTALYWYRQSLGQGPEFLIYFQGTGAADDSGLPNDRFFAVRPEGSVSTLKIQRTERGDSAVYLCASSLRVAGDPSGELFFGEGSRLTVL.

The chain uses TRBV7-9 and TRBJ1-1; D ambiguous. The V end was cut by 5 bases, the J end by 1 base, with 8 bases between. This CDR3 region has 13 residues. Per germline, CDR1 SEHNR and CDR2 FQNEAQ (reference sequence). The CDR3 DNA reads TGTGCCAGCAGCGAACGACAGAACACTGAAGCTTTCTTT. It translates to CASSERQNTEAFF.

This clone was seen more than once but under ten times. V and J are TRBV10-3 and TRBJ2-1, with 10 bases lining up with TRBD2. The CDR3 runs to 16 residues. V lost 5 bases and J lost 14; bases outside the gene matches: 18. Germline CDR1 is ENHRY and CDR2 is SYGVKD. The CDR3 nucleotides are TGTGCCATCAGTCCAGCGGGAGGGGGGGATTTCGGCTTAGAGTTCTTC. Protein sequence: CAISPAGGGDFGLEFF.

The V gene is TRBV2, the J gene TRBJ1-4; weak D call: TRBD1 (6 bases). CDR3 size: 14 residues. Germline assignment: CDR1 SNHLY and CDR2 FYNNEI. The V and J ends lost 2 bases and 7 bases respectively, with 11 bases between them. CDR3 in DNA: TGTGCCAGCAGTGAAATGGGGGCTGGTGAAAAACTGTTTTTT. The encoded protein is CASSEMGAGEKLFF.

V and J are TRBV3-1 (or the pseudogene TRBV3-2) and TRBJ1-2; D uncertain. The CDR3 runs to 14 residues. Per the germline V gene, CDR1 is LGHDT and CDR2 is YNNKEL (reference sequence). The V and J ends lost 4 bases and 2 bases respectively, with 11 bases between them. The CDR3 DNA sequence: TGTGCCAGCAGCCCCACGTCCGGGAACTATGGCTACACCTTC. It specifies CASSPTSGNYGYTF.

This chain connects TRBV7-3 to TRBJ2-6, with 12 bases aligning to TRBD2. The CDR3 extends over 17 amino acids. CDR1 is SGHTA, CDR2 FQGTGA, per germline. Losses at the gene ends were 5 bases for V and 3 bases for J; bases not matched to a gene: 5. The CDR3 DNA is TGTGCCAGCAGCCCTAGCGGGGGGGCCTATGGGGCCAACGTCCTGACTTTC. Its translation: CASSPSGGAYGANVLTF.

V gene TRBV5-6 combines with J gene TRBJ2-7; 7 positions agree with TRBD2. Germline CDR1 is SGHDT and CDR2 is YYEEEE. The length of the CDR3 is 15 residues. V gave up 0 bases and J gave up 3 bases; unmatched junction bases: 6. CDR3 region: CASSLGSSGIYEQYF. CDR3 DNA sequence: TGTGCCAGCAGCTTGGGTTCGAGCGGGATCTACGAGCAGTACTTC.

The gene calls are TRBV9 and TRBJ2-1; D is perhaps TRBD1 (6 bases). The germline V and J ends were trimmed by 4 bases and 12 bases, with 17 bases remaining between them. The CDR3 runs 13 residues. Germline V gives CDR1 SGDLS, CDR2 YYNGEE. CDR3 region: CASSPDQGRRQFF. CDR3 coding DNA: TGTGCCAGCAGCCCCGACCAGGGGAGAAGGCAGTTCTTC.

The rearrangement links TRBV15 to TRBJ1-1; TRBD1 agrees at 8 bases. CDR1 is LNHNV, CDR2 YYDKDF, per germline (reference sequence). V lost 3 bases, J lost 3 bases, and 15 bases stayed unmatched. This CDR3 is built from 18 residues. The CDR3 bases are TGTGCCACCAGCAGCCCCCTGACAGGGGAGACTAGTGACACTGAAGCTTTCTTT. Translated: CATSSPLTGETSDTEAFF. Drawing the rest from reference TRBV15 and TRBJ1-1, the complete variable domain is DAMVIQNPRYQVTQFGKPVTLSCSQTLNHNVMYWYQQKSSQAPKLLFHYYDKDFNNEADTPDNFQSRRPNTSFCFLDIRSPGLGDTAMYLCATSSPLTGETSDTEAFFGQGTRLTVV.